The 17 T cell receptor beta chains given below trace back to one sample, sequenced in a study of response to subunit inactivated influenza vaccine. TCRdb recomputed calls from the RT-PCR reads with MiXCR, one row per CDR3 protein. The data contain under 950,000 distinct CDR3 sequences, less than 25% of them singletons. Sequences were derived from PBMCs from blood, sampled roughly 5 days after vaccination. The receptor source for this set is a man aged 50-60 years who received an inactivated influenza vaccine.

This clonotype came up a few times. The DNA of the CDR3 is TGTGCCAGCAGCCCTAATCAAGGACGCACAGATACGCAGTATTTT. It yields the protein CASSPNQGRTDTQYF. The chain uses TRBV5-5 and TRBJ2-3; D uncertain. This CDR3 has 15 residues. Germline loops: CDR1 SGHKS, CDR2 YYEKEE (reference sequence). Trimming stripped 4 bases from V and 1 base from J, with 13 bases between.

The chain is built from TRBV3-1 and TRBJ1-2, with a weak D call TRBD1 (5 bases). CDR1 LGHDT and CDR2 YNNKEL come from the germline V gene (reference sequence). The CDR3 spans 11 residues. Trimming took off 2 bases at V and 12 bases at J, with 10 bases between the two ends. CDR3 protein: CASSQRKGHTF. As DNA, the CDR3 is TGTGCCAGCAGCCAACGGAAGGGGCACACCTTC.

The rearrangement uses TRBV7-9 and TRBJ1-4, with D hard to call. Deletions cut 3 bases from V and 8 bases from J, with 7 bases between. This CDR3 has 12 residues. The germline V gene encodes CDR1 SEHNR and CDR2 FQNEAQ (reference sequence). CDR3 residues: CASSFLGEKLFF. Here the CDR3 DNA reads TGTGCCAGCAGCTTTTTGGGCGAAAAACTGTTTTTT.

This clonotype occurred a few times. The rearrangement joins TRBV4-1 to TRBJ1-4; no clear D. The germline V gene encodes CDR1 MGHRA and CDR2 YSYEKL. CDR3 length: 14 amino acids. Trimming pared 0 bases from V and 5 bases from J, leaving 7 bases between. This chain's CDR3 is CASSQDALNEKLFF. The DNA of the CDR3 is TGCGCCAGCAGCCAAGACGCTTTGAATGAAAAACTGTTTTTT.

The J gene is TRBJ2-3, the V gene TRBV24-1, with D maybe TRBD2 (6 bases). V lost 5 bases, J lost 1 base, and 9 bases lay in between. The CDR3 is 14 amino acids. Germline assignment: CDR1 KGHDR and CDR2 SFDVKD. The CDR3 protein is CATSGWEGTDTQYF. CDR3 bases: TGTGCCACCAGTGGCTGGGAGGGCACAGATACGCAGTATTTT.

This clonotype was detected only a few times. The V call is TRBV4-3, the J call TRBJ2-4, with TRBD1 identical over 9 bases. The CDR3 is 14 amino acids. Looked up from germline, CDR1 is LGHNA and CDR2 is YSLEER. V gave up 4 bases and J gave up 9 bases; unmatched junction bases: 7. CDR3 DNA: TGCGCCAGCAGCCGGACGGGACAGGGAGCCATTCAGTACTTC. Protein product: CASSRTGQGAIQYF.

This clonotype was detected a few times. The chain recombines TRBV6-2 or TRBV6-3 with TRBJ2-3; D may match TRBD1 or TRBD2 (5 bases each). The CDR3 spans 15 residues. Per the germline V gene, CDR1 is MNHEY and CDR2 is SVGEGT. Trimming shortened V by 6 bases and J by 4 bases, and 17 bases separated the two germline ends. The CDR3 DNA reads TGTGCCAGCAGCCCGGGACCCACCGGCCCAGATACGCAGTATTTT. This codes for CASSPGPTGPDTQYF.

This clonotype turned up a few times. The genes are TRBV4-2 and TRBJ2-2, with D hard to call. The CDR3 runs to 12 residues. The V end lost 3 bases, the J end lost 4 bases, and 3 bases lay between the germline ends. Germline assignment: CDR1 LGHNA and CDR2 YNFKEQ. This chain's CDR3 is CASSHRTGELFF. As DNA, the CDR3 is TGTGCCAGCAGCCACCGCACCGGGGAGCTGTTTTTT.

This clonotype came up a few times. This chain joins TRBV7-9 and TRBJ2-3; TRBD2 matches at 9 bases. V lost 2 bases to trimming and J lost 3 bases; unmatched junction nucleotides: 9. This CDR3 contains 17 residues. The germline V gene has CDR1 SEHNR and CDR2 FQNEAQ (reference sequence). The CDR3, as DNA: TGTGCCAGCAGCTTATTGTTCCGGACTAGCGTTACAGATACGCAGTATTTT. Translation gives CASSLLFRTSVTDTQYF.

The rearrangement joins TRBV6-4 to TRBJ2-1; 8 bases are shared with TRBD2. There are 16 residues in the CDR3. V shed 6 bases, J shed 9 bases, and the junction held 16 bases outside the gene matches. Germline V gene lookup returns CDR1 MRHNA and CDR2 SNTAGT. DNA for the CDR3: TGTGCCAGCAGCGCTTACGAGAGCGGGAGTAGGAGTGAGCAGTTCTTC. It yields the protein CASSAYESGSRSEQFF.

The chain links TRBV6-2 or TRBV6-3 to TRBJ1-4; 7 nucleotides match TRBD1. The CDR3 has 15 amino acids. After removal of 5 bases from V and 8 bases from J, the junction contained 11 bases not matched to a gene. Germline CDR1 is MNHEY and CDR2 is SVGEGT. CDR3 in amino acids: CASSRTGSGREKLFF. The CDR3 DNA is TGTGCCAGCAGTCGGACAGGTTCCGGAAGGGAAAAACTGTTTTTT.

V usage is TRBV12-5 and J usage is TRBJ2-1; the match to TRBD2 covers 15 bases. The CDR3 is made up of 18 amino acids. Germline lookup yields CDR1 LGHNT and CDR2 FRNRAP. The J segment lost 8 bases and the V segment lost 3 bases, leaving 11 bases of the junction unmatched. The CDR3 DNA follows: TGTGCTAGTGGTTTTGTCCCTTGGACTAGCGGGAGGGCCGATGAGCAGTTCTTC. It specifies CASGFVPWTSGRADEQFF.

The rearrangement links TRBV6-5 to TRBJ2-5; no clear D. Trimming took off 1 base at V and 5 bases at J, with 11 bases between the two ends. Germline V gene data show CDR1 as MNHEY and CDR2 as SVGAGI. The CDR3 totals 14 residues. The CDR3 bases are TGTGCCAGCAGTTACTACGACGCCTCCGAGACCCAGTACTTC. Residues: CASSYYDASETQYF.

This clonotype was observed a handful of times. The V gene is TRBV20-1, the J gene TRBJ2-5, with D uncertain. The length of the CDR3 is 15 residues. The V gene lost 0 bases and the J gene lost 5 bases, with 16 bases spanning the gap. Germline lookup yields CDR1 DFQATT and CDR2 SNEGSKA (reference sequence). The CDR3 DNA follows: TGCAGTGCTAGAGATTATAACAGTCTCCCCGAGACCCAGTACTTC. Amino acid sequence: CSARDYNSLPETQYF.

The J gene is TRBJ2-1, the V gene TRBV28; 9 bases line up with TRBD1. Per germline, CDR1 MDHEN and CDR2 SYDVKM. CDR3 length: 14 residues. V shed 3 bases, J shed 7 bases, and the junction held 4 bases outside the gene matches. CDR3 amino acids: CASSFGTGRNEQFF. CDR3 DNA: TGTGCCAGCAGTTTCGGGACAGGGAGGAATGAGCAGTTCTTC.

The chain uses TRBV9 and TRBJ1-5; no clear D. The germline gives CDR1 SGDLS, CDR2 YYNGEE. The CDR3 totals 13 residues. The V end lost 2 bases, the J end lost 5 bases, and 8 bases lay between the germline ends. CDR3 sequence: CASSVNEYQPQHF. The CDR3 DNA reads TGTGCCAGCAGCGTTAATGAGTATCAGCCCCAGCATTTT.

The gene calls are TRBV10-3 and TRBJ2-2; D unclear. The CDR3 is 13 residues long. V lost 1 base and J 5 bases, leaving 5 bases between the germline ends. CDR1 is ENHRY and CDR2 is SYGVKD in the germline V gene. CDR3 nucleotides: TGTGCCATCAGTGAGTTTGATACCGGGGAGCTGTTTTTT. It codes for CAISEFDTGELFF.